This entry features one TCR beta chain sequence. The antigen it recognizes is unknown. One base away there is no much larger clone; base qualities are not given. Library preparation was by the immunoSEQ multiplex PCR assay. The multiplex PCR relied on a mix of 60 forward primers for TCR Vbeta segments and 13 reverse primers for TCR Jbeta segments. A multiplex PCR assay on genomic DNA amplified the CDR3 region of rearranged TCR beta genes. The Illumina HiSeq System was used to sequence the amplified TCR beta libraries as 87-base-pair reads. Processing in the source paper ran as follows. Across the roughly 670 repertoires, a later analysis counted tens of millions of unique TCR beta chains, 9 million to 14 million of which were shared by at least two donors. To remove PCR and sequencing errors, raw reads were error-corrected and collapsed into unique sequences using a nearest-neighbor algorithm that merged closely related sequences. To assign V, D and J gene segments, CDR3 sequences were aligned to IMGT reference sequences. Each retained sequence needed at least a six-nucleotide match to both a V gene segment and a J gene segment. Rearrangements were called productive when the CDR3 lacked stop codons and stayed in frame with V and J; all others were non-productive. Following IMGT convention, CDR3 was defined as the stretch from the second conserved V-encoded cysteine up to the conserved J-encoded phenylalanine. The earlier analysis of 587 of the donors excluded sequences that lacked an unambiguous match to a single V gene segment. An earlier analysis of under 750 of the donors called V segments functional above 56.7% productive rearrangements and segregating when the between-donor standard deviation exceeded 5%. A statistical classification framework was developed to diagnose cytomegalovirus status using the catalog of TCR beta chain sequences. V and J gene assignment, in a later analysis, came from comparing TCR nucleotide sequences with IMGT/GENE-DB human TR gene sequences. Using the TCRdist pipeline, a later analysis assigned CDR3 sequences along with most-parsimonious VDJ recombination scenarios. In a later analysis, each TCR beta chain was defined by its CDR3 amino acid sequence together with its V-gene family, and reads lacking a unique V-gene family were excluded. A later analysis removed over 500 highly shared, low-generation-probability nucleotide sequences to deal with suspected cross-contamination and a sequencing artifact. In a later analysis, a clonal expansion index was calculated for each public chain from normalized within-repertoire ranks of inferred template counts. In a later analysis, generation probabilities were computed using a VDJ recombination model fitted to out-of-frame rearrangements, and the results were checked against IGoR. A later analysis scored TCR-TCR, TCR-HLA and TCR-CMV co-occurrence with hypergeometric tests, applying a repertoire-size bias correction to TCR pairs. False discovery rates were estimated in a later analysis by permuting HLA or CMV assignments 20 times. In a later analysis, co-occurring TCRs were grouped using DBSCAN, with TCRdist sequence similarity added in when clustering inside HLA-allele-positive subsets. Repertoires with fewer than 30,000 or more than 120,000 public chains, plus five repertoires with anomalous nucleotide sharing, were excluded from co-occurrence clustering. This is the immuneACCESS table as TCRdb keeps it, with only in-frame sequences that have V and J called. A part of the clones is gone; compared with another copy, unresolved V genes explain less than half, and the rest is unexplained. The V and J calls and clone size were taken over from that table, and D and trimming were inferred from the DNA. The sample includes more than 120,000 clones, with 75% to 80% observed a single time. Less than 7.5% of the sample comes from the top ten.

These data are taken from a study of cytomegalovirus exposure and HLA in healthy donors listed by TCRdb under 2017. A note on the overall study: According to an earlier analysis of 550 to 750 of the donors, some 180 million T cells yielded 90 million to 130 million unique TCR beta sequences and 276 Gb of sequence data. An early release that covered fewer than 800 HLA-typed donors contained about 300 gigabases of sequencing data and approximately 85 million unique TCR sequences. Among the approximately 430 genotyped donors, more than 70% belonged to the genetic ancestry cluster associated with self-reported Caucasian donors. The study aimed to test whether cataloging public T cell receptors could reveal signatures of past pathogen exposure. The study profiled the T cell repertoires of about 640 subjects by immunosequencing and related them to cytomegalovirus serostatus. Along with the approximately 600-subject first cohort, a separate validation cohort of roughly 110 different subjects was used. High-throughput TCR immunosequencing, statistical association of individual TCRs with disease status, and machine learning were combined to predict cytomegalovirus infection status. A later analysis re-examined previously published TCR beta repertoires from 610 or so donors and added high-resolution HLA genotyping to investigate patterns of TCR occurrence. Rather than drawing on any new phenotypic data, the later analysis identified candidate immune exposures from TCR beta sequences and the way those sequences occurred across donors. An earlier analysis of around 580 of the donors used high-throughput TCR beta sequencing to judge whether each TCR beta V gene segment behaved as functional or pseudogenic. Alongside the repertoire data, information on donor age, sex, ethnicity and CMV serostatus was compiled. A later genetic analysis used genome-wide SNP genotypes for about 65% of the 666 donors, treating that subset as a discovery cohort. All discovery cohort repertoires had been generated on a single sequencing platform. Both class I and class II loci were covered by HLA typing, at four-digit resolution. The number of donors typed differed by locus, with roughly 629-640 for A, B, C, DRB1 and DQB1, over 500 for DQA1, approximately 580 for DPA1, and under 490 for DPB1. Roughly 5 DR-DQ haplotypes were treated as single units for association and clustering because of strong linkage in the cohort. Across some 400 genotyped donors of the cohort, an average of roughly 250,000 unique TCR beta nucleotide sequences per donor were sequenced, and 15% to 20% of those sequences were non-productive. The full study reports these points: Most CMV-associated TCR beta chains appeared to be HLA-restricted in a later analysis, and the HLA associations seemed to be driven largely by CMV exposure. Across donors, most TCR sequences were observed very rarely, whereas some public TCRs were present in many individuals. A further reported finding was that TCR beta sequences accurately predicted the HLA-A and HLA-B alleles for most subjects in the first cohort. The only immune exposure information available for the cohort was CMV serostatus. The classifier was reported to diagnose cytomegalovirus status with high specificity and sensitivity in both the original and validation cohorts. Strong co-occurrence of HLA alleles, especially DR and DQ, made assigning TCR associations to individual alleles difficult. Because counts were too low, seventeen rarely observed V segments, including chromosome 9 orphons, were left out of the earlier analysis of over 550 of the donors. A later analysis reported that several top co-occurrence clusters appeared linked to parvovirus B19, influenza, CMV and Epstein-Barr virus. In a later genetic analysis, fewer N-insertions in productive TCRs were reported among donors in an Asian-associated ancestry cluster than the roughly 700-donor mean. In a later analysis, TCR association rates were found to vary across HLA loci, with the most associated TCRs seen for DRB1 alleles and the fewest for HLA-C alleles. A later analysis associated some 17,000 TCR beta sequences with specific HLA alleles at a false discovery rate of 0.05. In vitro tests confirmed that a few of the cytomegalovirus-associated TCR beta chains recognize cytomegalovirus antigens. V-gene and J-gene trimming of TCR beta chains was associated with a missense DCLRE1C variant in a later genetic analysis, and the association was replicated in an independent cohort. Compared with equally common non-associated chains, HLA-associated TCR beta chains in a later analysis were more clonally expanded and had lower generation probabilities. A total of fewer than 200 TCR beta chains were listed by the study as associated with cytomegalovirus. An earlier analysis of 587 of the donors showed that most TCR beta V segments appeared in productive rearrangements either about 87% or about 30% of the time, which broadly matched IMGT annotations. The cohort was sequenced for TCR beta chains only, and without alpha or paired-chain data the features that could be detected were limited. Correlated functional status among segregating V segments might reflect linkage disequilibrium, but an unknown experimental factor could not be ruled out. Because some donors lacked HLA typing at each locus, the association tests relied only on the typed subset. Because the 87-base-pair reads could not distinguish some IMGT-functional V segments, including TRBV6-2 and TRBV6-3, those segments were excluded. A cluster of highly shared sequence variants was judged likely to represent a technical artifact of the sequencing pipeline. It was suggested by the authors that the approach could potentially be generalized to other disease states and immunological phenotypes. Presence/absence analyses assumed roughly uniform sequencing depth across donors, an assumption that may not hold.

The cohort comprised approximately 700 healthy bone marrow donors. At the time of sampling, all cohort members were nominally healthy, though unrecorded immune exposures were likely present. The donor was CMV seropositive and was included in the group of 250 to 350 seropositive cohort members. A peripheral blood sample was collected from each donor, and TCR beta sequencing was performed on peripheral blood mononuclear cells. The Qiagen DNeasy Blood Extraction Kit was used to extract genomic DNA from the blood cell samples. According to the germline V gene, CDR1 reads SGHRS and CDR2 reads YFSETQ. V has 6 bases trimmed and J has 2 bases trimmed; junction bases matching no gene number 6. The CDR3, cysteine through phenylalanine, is 15 amino acids long. Only the CDR3 DNA is retained, 45 bases long and in frame from the first base.

The V and J genes are TRBV5-1 and TRBJ1-3; the central 9 bases match TRBD1. The sequenced sample consisted of PBMCs. This receptor was identified in a middle-aged woman in good health and CMV-seropositive. The encoded CDR3 is CASTRDRETGNTIYF. The sequence in DNA is TGCGCCAGCACCCGGGACAGGGAGACTGGAAACACCATATATTTT.